Described below is a single TCR beta chain sequence and its context. Its antigen is not identified. The germline V gene encodes CDR1 SGHRS and CDR2 YFSETQ. CDR3 length equals 16 residues. The data derive from a study of CXCR3-negative and CXCR3-positive naive CD8 T cells. With UMI labels, 5' RACE was used to prepare the TRB cDNA libraries. After re-calling the 5' RACE reads, TCRdb lists one entry per CDR3 protein, DNA absent. This sample contains around 140,000 distinct CDR3 sequences. Study-wide points: Researchers report that CXCR3-positive naive cells carry more hydrophobic TRB CDR3s than CXCR3-negative naive cells. Memory cells showed distinct TRBV-TRBJ patterns, while the two naive subsets matched.

CD45RO-CCR7+CD27+CD95- was the phenotype of naive CD8+ T cells. The specimen was naive CXCR3- CD8+ T cells from blood. Subset indicated: CD45RO-CCR7+CD27+CD95- naive CD8+ T cells lacking CXCR3 (TNR3-). This sequence was found in a human donor in good health. Some clones in this sample may be carry-over from other donors' samples. This chain uses TRBV5-1 with TRBJ2-5. The CDR3 sequence: CAKPEWISDGQETQYF. The entire variable domain, with the rest obtained from reference TRBV5-1 and TRBJ2-5, is as follows: KAGVTQTPRYLIKTRGQQVTLSCSPISGHRSVSWYQQTPGQGLQFLFEYFSETQRNKGNFPGRFSGRQFSNSRSEMNVSTLELGDSALYLCAKPEWISDGQETQYFGPGTRLLVL.